The sequence of this TCR beta chain was determined in a study of beta chain features in type 1 diabetes. There are 15 residues in the CDR3. V was pared by 6 bases and J by 7 bases, with 8 bases of the junction left unmatched. Germline CDR1 and CDR2: KGHSH and LQKENI. Investigators reverse transcribed all isolated RNA, so they sequenced expressed TCRB transcripts. Clones were read by immunoSEQ multiplex PCR, and TCRdb kept only the in-frame ones, dropping some. The repertoire holds about 900,000 clones, with roughly 17% as singletons. The chain has TRBV18 and TRBJ1-5, with 11 bases that match TRBD1. The source is a woman aged 18-29 years in good health. Sequencing was done on a sample of naive CD4+ T cells from blood. The chain's CDR3 is CASSSDRGLGQPQHF. The CDR3 DNA is TGTGCCAGCTCTTCGGACAGGGGGCTAGGGCAGCCCCAGCATTTT.